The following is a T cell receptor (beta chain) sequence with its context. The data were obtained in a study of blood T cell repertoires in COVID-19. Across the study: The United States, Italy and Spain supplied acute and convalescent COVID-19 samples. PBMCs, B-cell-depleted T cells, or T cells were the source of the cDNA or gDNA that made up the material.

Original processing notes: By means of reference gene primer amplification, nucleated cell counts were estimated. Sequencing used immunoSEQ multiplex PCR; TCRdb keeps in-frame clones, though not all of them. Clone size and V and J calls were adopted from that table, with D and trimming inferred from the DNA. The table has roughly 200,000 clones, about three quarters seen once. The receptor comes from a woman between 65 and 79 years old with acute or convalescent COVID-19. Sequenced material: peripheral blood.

The CDR3 DNA sequence: TGTGCCAGCAGCTTACAAGGGGCTCGGGAGCTGTTTTTT. Protein: CASSLQGARELFF. The chain has TRBV7-9 and TRBJ2-2; D perhaps matches TRBD1 (5 bases). The CDR3 spans 13 residues. Trimming removed 2 bases from V and 9 bases from J, with 10 bases in between. The germline V gene encodes CDR1 SEHNR and CDR2 FQNEAQ (reference sequence).